This T cell receptor (beta chain) was sequenced during a study of cytomegalovirus exposure and HLA in healthy donors (dated by TCRdb to 2015 to 2018). Some background on the complete study: An earlier analysis of around 600 of the donors reported roughly 300 Gb of sequence data and 117 million unique TCR beta sequences from about 180 million T cells. A separate validation cohort of over 95 different subjects was used in addition to the roughly 720-subject first cohort. Both class I and class II loci were covered by HLA typing, at four-digit resolution. Because of strong linkage in the cohort, five DR-DQ haplotypes were treated as single units for association and clustering. Roughly 300 gigabases of sequencing data and tens of millions of unique TCR sequences were included in an early release covering around 600 HLA-typed donors. Donor age, sex, ethnicity and CMV serostatus were compiled alongside the repertoire data. The study aimed to test whether signatures of past pathogen exposure could be identified by cataloging public T cell receptors. Of the roughly 390 genotyped donors, approximately 80% fell in the genetic ancestry cluster associated with self-reported Caucasian donors. The study profiled the T cell repertoires of around 700 subjects by immunosequencing and related them to cytomegalovirus serostatus. In a later analysis, previously published TCR beta repertoires from roughly 710 donors were re-analyzed and high-resolution HLA genotyping was added so that TCR occurrence patterns could be studied. The number of typed donors differed by locus: about 620-640 for A, B, C, DRB1 and DQB1; approximately 530 for DQA1; about 600 for DPA1; and roughly 470 for DPB1. On average, over 200,000 unique TCR beta nucleotide sequences were sequenced per donor among 398 genotyped donors of the cohort, with 15% to 20% of those sequences being non-productive. An earlier analysis of roughly 600 of the donors used high-throughput TCR beta sequencing to judge whether each TCR beta V gene segment behaved as functional or pseudogenic. All discovery cohort repertoires had been generated using a single sequencing platform. Rather than drawing on any new phenotypic data, the later analysis identified candidate immune exposures from TCR beta sequences and the way those sequences occurred across donors. A later genetic analysis used genome-wide SNP genotypes for about 60% of the roughly 700 donors, treating that subset as a discovery cohort. The study combined high-throughput TCR immunosequencing, statistical association of individual TCRs with disease status, and machine learning to predict cytomegalovirus infection status.

In total, roughly 670 healthy bone marrow donors made up the cohort. At the time of sampling, every cohort member was nominally healthy, though immune exposures that went unrecorded were likely present. The donor tested CMV seronegative, placing the donor among the 300 to 400 seronegative members of the cohort. Every donor gave a peripheral blood sample, and the peripheral blood mononuclear cells from that sample were used for TCR beta sequencing. Genomic DNA was extracted from the blood cell samples with the Qiagen DNeasy Blood Extraction Kit. CDR1 and CDR2 are drawn from the germline V gene: MNHNS, SASEGT. Its CDR3 holds 15 amino acids, cysteine through phenylalanine. The kept DNA is CDR3 alone, 45 bases in frame from the first base. The germline ends are 15 bases apart after V is trimmed by 3 bases and J by 6 bases. Libraries were constructed by the immunoSEQ multiplex PCR assay. A mixture of 60 forward primers for TCR Vbeta segments and 13 reverse primers for TCR Jbeta segments was used in the multiplex PCR. The CDR3 region of rearranged TCR beta genes was amplified from genomic DNA with a multiplex PCR assay. Amplified TCR beta libraries were sequenced as 87-base-pair reads on the Illumina HiSeq System. Per the source publication's procedure: Across the 670 or so repertoires, a later analysis counted some 80 million unique TCR beta chains, roughly 11 million of which were shared by at least two donors. To remove PCR and sequencing errors, raw reads were error-corrected and collapsed into unique sequences using a nearest-neighbor algorithm that merged closely related sequences. CDR3 sequences were aligned to IMGT reference sequences to assign V, D and J gene segments. Each retained sequence needed at least a six-nucleotide match to both a V gene segment and a J gene segment. A rearrangement counted as productive if the CDR3 had no stop codons and remained in frame with V and J, and every other rearrangement counted as non-productive. CDR3 was defined by IMGT convention, running from the second conserved V-encoded cysteine to the conserved J-encoded phenylalanine. In an earlier analysis of around 540 of the donors, sequences lacking an unambiguous match to a single V gene segment were excluded. An earlier analysis of 450 to 650 of the donors called V segments functional above 56.7% productive rearrangements and segregating when the between-donor standard deviation exceeded 5%. To diagnose cytomegalovirus status from the catalog of TCR beta chain sequences, a statistical classification framework was built. In a later analysis, V and J genes were assigned by comparing TCR nucleotide sequences against IMGT/GENE-DB human TR gene sequences. A later analysis assigned CDR3 sequences and most-parsimonious VDJ recombination scenarios with the TCRdist pipeline. In a later analysis, each TCR beta chain was defined by its CDR3 amino acid sequence together with its V-gene family, and reads lacking a unique V-gene family were excluded. To address suspected cross-contamination and a sequencing artifact, a later analysis removed a few hundred highly shared, low-generation-probability nucleotide sequences. In a later analysis, a clonal expansion index for each public chain was calculated from normalized within-repertoire ranks of inferred template counts. In a later analysis, generation probabilities were computed with a VDJ recombination model fitted to out-of-frame rearrangements, and the resulting probabilities were checked against IGoR. In a later analysis, TCR-TCR, TCR-HLA and TCR-CMV co-occurrence was scored with hypergeometric tests, and a repertoire-size bias correction was applied to TCR pairs. A later analysis estimated false discovery rates by permuting HLA or CMV assignments 20 times. A later analysis grouped co-occurring TCRs with DBSCAN, adding TCRdist sequence similarity when clustering within HLA-allele-positive subsets. Repertoires with fewer than 30,000 or more than 120,000 public chains, plus five repertoires with anomalous nucleotide sharing, were excluded from co-occurrence clustering. The source is immuneACCESS, and TCRdb retained only in-frame sequences with V and J called. Part of the clones is not carried over; for the studies checked, unresolved V genes explain less than half of this, and the remainder is unexplained. Clone size and V and J calls were adopted from that table, with D and trimming inferred from the DNA. This sample lists some 160,000 clones; around 79% were detected once. Under 0.75% of the sample is in the top ten clones.

About this clone itself: There is no known antigen for this receptor. No much larger clone exists at a distance of one base, and base qualities are not known.

The paper's findings and limits, for the study overall: Some IMGT-functional V segments, including TRBV6-2 and TRBV6-3, could not be told apart with the 87-base-pair reads, so those segments were excluded. In this cohort, only TCR beta chains were sequenced, and detectable features were limited by the absence of alpha or paired-chain data. When HLA alleles, especially DR and DQ, strongly co-occurred, TCR associations were difficult to assign to individual alleles. The only immune exposure information available for the cohort was CMV serostatus. According to a later analysis, parvovirus B19, influenza, CMV and Epstein-Barr virus appeared linked to several top co-occurrence clusters. Over 15 rarely observed V segments, including chromosome 9 orphons, were excluded from the earlier analysis of several hundred of the donors because counts were too low. In a later analysis, the rate of TCR association differed among HLA loci, with DRB1 alleles having the most associated TCRs and HLA-C alleles having the fewest. While some public TCRs were present in many individuals, most TCR sequences turned up only very rarely across donors. In vitro tests confirmed that three of the cytomegalovirus-associated TCR beta chains recognize cytomegalovirus antigens. Because HLA typing was unavailable for some donors at each locus, only the typed subset was used in association tests. In the study, 164 TCR beta chains were listed as associated with cytomegalovirus. The presence/absence analyses assumed that sequencing depth was roughly uniform across donors, and that assumption may not be true. The authors suggested that the approach could potentially be generalized to other disease states and immunological phenotypes. An earlier analysis of several hundred of the donors showed that most TCR beta V segments appeared in productive rearrangements either about 87% or about 30% of the time, which broadly matched IMGT annotations. The classifier was reported to diagnose cytomegalovirus status with high specificity and sensitivity in both the original and validation cohorts. Linkage disequilibrium might explain the correlated functional status among segregating V segments, but an unknown experimental factor could not be ruled out. An association between a missense DCLRE1C variant and V-gene and J-gene trimming of TCR beta chains was found in a later genetic analysis and replicated in an independent cohort. At a false discovery rate of 0.05, a later analysis linked around 15,000 TCR beta sequences to specific HLA alleles. A cluster of highly shared sequence variants was judged likely to represent a technical artifact of the sequencing pipeline. In a later analysis, HLA-associated TCR beta chains were found to be more clonally expanded and to have lower generation probabilities than equally common non-associated chains. According to a later genetic analysis, donors in an Asian-associated ancestry cluster had fewer N-insertions in productive TCRs than the roughly 700-donor mean. A further reported finding was that TCR beta sequences accurately predicted the HLA-A and HLA-B alleles for most subjects in the first cohort. According to a later analysis, most CMV-associated TCR beta chains appeared to be HLA-restricted, and the HLA associations seemed to be driven largely by CMV exposure.

Rearrangement joined TRBV6-1 to TRBJ1-5; matching of 6 bases hints at TRBD1 as the D gene. The sample taken for sequencing was PBMCs. This clonotype was sampled from a woman aged 35 to 49 in good health and CMV-seronegative. The CDR3 protein: CASSEGGVGGQPQHF. In nucleotides, the sequence is TGTGCCAGCAGTGAGGGGGGGGTAGGGGGTCAGCCCCAGCATTTT.